The sequence of this TCR beta chain was determined in a study of beta chain features in type 1 diabetes. This clone occurred a few times. Averaging about 116 mL, one heparinised blood draw came from each individual donor. This CDR3 is 15 amino acids long. Per the germline V gene, CDR1 is LGHNA and CDR2 is YSLEER. The V gene lost 1 base and the J gene lost 7 bases, with 17 bases spanning the gap. Of the isolated RNA, all was reverse transcribed, and so the sequenced material was expressed TCRB transcripts. Libraries were prepared by immunoSEQ multiplex PCR; TCRdb keeps only in-frame clonotypes and omits some of them. The sample contains about 360,000 clones, roughly 13% of which appear only once.

The chain employs TRBV4-3 and TRBJ2-7, with D perhaps matching TRBD2 (7 bases). This TCR came from a man between 18 and 35 years old in good health. What was sequenced was naive CD4+ T cells from blood. In DNA form, the CDR3 reads TGCGCCAGCAGCCAAGGGCGGGGGACAATGAGGGAGCAGTACTTC. Amino acid sequence: CASSQGRGTMREQYF.